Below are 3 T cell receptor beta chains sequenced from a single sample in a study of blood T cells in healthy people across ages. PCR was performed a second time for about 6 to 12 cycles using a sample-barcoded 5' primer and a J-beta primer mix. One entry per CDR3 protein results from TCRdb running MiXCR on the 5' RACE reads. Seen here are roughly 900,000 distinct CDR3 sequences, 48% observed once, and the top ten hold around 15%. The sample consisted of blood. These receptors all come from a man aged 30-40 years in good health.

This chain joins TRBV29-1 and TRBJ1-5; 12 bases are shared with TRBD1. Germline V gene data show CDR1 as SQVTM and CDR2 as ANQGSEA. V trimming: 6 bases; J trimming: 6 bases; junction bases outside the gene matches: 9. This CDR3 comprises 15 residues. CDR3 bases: TGCAGCGTCGGGGCGGGACAGGGGGCTGCTCAGCCCCAGCATTTT. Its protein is CSVGAGQGAAQPQHF.

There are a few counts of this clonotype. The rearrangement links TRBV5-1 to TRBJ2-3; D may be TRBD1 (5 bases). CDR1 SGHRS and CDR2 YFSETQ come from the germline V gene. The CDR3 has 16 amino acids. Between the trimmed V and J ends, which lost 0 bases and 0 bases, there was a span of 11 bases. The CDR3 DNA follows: TGCGCCAGCAGCTTGGACACAGGAACTAGCACAGATACGCAGTATTTT. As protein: CASSLDTGTSTDTQYF.

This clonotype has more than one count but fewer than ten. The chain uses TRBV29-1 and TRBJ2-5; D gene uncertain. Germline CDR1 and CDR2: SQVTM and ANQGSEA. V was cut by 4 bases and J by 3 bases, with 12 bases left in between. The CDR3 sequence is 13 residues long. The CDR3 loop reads CSVARPIKETQYF. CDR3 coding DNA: TGCAGCGTTGCGAGACCGATAAAAGAGACCCAGTACTTC. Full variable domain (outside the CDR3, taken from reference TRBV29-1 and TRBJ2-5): SAVISQKPSRDICQRGTSLTIQCQVDSQVTMMFWYRQQPGQSLTLIATANQGSEATYESGFVIDKFPISRPNLTFSTLTVSNMSPEDSSIYLCSVARPIKETQYFGPGTRLLVL.